This entry concerns a single T cell receptor beta chain. The CDR3 runs 15 residues. V lost 8 bases, J lost 4 bases, and 8 bases stayed unmatched. CDR1 and CDR2 (germline): MDHEN, SYDVKM. This specimen belongs to a study of PD-L1 blockade in urothelial cancer. For the study at large: Blood gave a median approximately 130,000 T cells.

Libraries were prepared by immunoSEQ multiplex PCR; TCRdb keeps only in-frame clonotypes and omits some of them. The repertoire includes 40,000 or so clones, 81% of them detected once, and roughly 2.7% sits in the top ten. The chain links TRBV28 to TRBJ1-5; 10 bases match TRBD1. This TCR came from a man between 65 and 85 years old with urothelial cancer. Source: PBMCs, taken around atezolizumab (anti-PD-L1) treatment. CDR3 nucleotide sequence: TGTGCCAGCGAAACCGGGACAGGGGTTAATCAGCCCCAGCATTTT. The encoded protein is CASETGTGVNQPQHF.